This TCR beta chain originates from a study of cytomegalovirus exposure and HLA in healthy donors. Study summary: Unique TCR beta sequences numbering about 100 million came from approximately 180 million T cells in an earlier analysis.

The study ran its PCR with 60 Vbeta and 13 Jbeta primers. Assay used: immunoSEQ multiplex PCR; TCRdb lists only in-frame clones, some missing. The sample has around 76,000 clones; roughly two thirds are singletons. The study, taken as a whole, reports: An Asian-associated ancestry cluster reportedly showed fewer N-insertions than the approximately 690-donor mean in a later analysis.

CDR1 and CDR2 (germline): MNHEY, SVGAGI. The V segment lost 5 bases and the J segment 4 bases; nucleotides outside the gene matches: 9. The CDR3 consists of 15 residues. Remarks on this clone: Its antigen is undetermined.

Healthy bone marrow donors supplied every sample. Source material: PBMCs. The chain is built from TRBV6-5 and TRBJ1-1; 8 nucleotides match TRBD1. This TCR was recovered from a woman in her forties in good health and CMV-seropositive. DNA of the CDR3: TGTGCCAGCAGTAACCAGACAGGGGAGGGCACTGAAGCTTTCTTT. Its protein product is CASSNQTGEGTEAFF.